This paragraph covers one TCR beta chain sequence. The source of the sample is a study of blood T cell repertoires in COVID-19. Study-wide context: Sites in the United States, Italy and Spain provided acute and convalescent COVID-19 samples.

The CDR3 length is 11 residues. Germline V lookup: CDR1 MNHEY, CDR2 SVGEGT. The ends were cut back, 5 bases at V and 9 bases at J, with 7 bases in the middle. Libraries were prepared by immunoSEQ multiplex PCR; TCRdb keeps only in-frame clonotypes and omits some of them. The sample lists about 300,000 clones; 85% were seen once. The receptor's source is a human donor in a cohort sampled during active COVID-19. V and J are TRBV6-2 or TRBV6-3 and TRBJ2-2; D is unresolved. Sequencing was performed on peripheral blood. Written as DNA, the CDR3 is TGTGCCAGCAGTCGGCGGCGGGAGCTGTTTTTT. Its protein product is CASSRRRELFF.